A selection of T cell receptor beta chains follows, all from one sample in a study of beta chain features in type 1 diabetes. The table came from immunoSEQ multiplex PCR; TCRdb's copy has only in-frame clones and leaves some out. The sample includes 300,000 to 400,000 clones, approximately 11% of them seen just once. What was sequenced was naive CD4+ T cells from blood. Receptor source: a woman in her twenties or thirties in good health. Both conserved end residues are part of each CDR3. A D gene is named only where the DNA matches it firmly. Clone size is not always given. Where it is, it says once, few, many or a class for expanded clones.

J gene,V gene,D gene,clone size,CDR3 protein,CDR3 DNA
TRBJ2-7,TRBV5-4,-,few,CASADTRSYEQYF,TGTGCCAGCGCAGACACCCGCTCCTACGAGCAGTACTTC
TRBJ1-4,TRBV30,TRBD1,-,CAWSVGTGNEKLFF,TGTGCCTGGAGTGTGGGGACAGGGAATGAAAAACTGTTTTTT
TRBJ2-7,TRBV5-4,TRBD2,few,CASSSPASGRAGEQYF,TGTGCCAGCAGCAGCCCCGCTAGCGGGAGGGCAGGGGAGCAGTACTTC
TRBJ2-5,TRBV7-2,TRBD2,-,CASTLREGETQYF,TGTGCCAGCACCCTACGGGAGGGAGAGACCCAGTACTTC
TRBJ2-7,TRBV7-9,-,few,CASSTELSYEQYF,TGTGCCAGCAGCACGGAGCTCTCCTACGAGCAGTACTTC
TRBJ2-5,TRBV11-2,TRBD1,-,CASSQGQGEETQYF,TGTGCCAGCAGCCAAGGACAGGGCGAAGAGACCCAGTACTTC
TRBJ2-7,TRBV29-1,TRBD1,-,CSVEVGTGGYEQYF,TGCAGCGTTGAAGTTGGGACAGGGGGCTACGAGCAGTACTTC
TRBJ2-2,TRBV7-6,-,-,CASSLATGRDTGELFF,TGTGCCAGCAGCCTCGCGACCGGGCGGGACACCGGGGAGCTGTTTTTT
TRBJ2-1,TRBV10-3,TRBD2,few,CAISTGTSGRRKSSYNEQFF,TGTGCCATCAGCACCGGGACTAGCGGGAGGAGAAAAAGCTCCTACAATGAGCAGTTCTTC
TRBJ2-1,TRBV4-3,TRBD2,-,CASSQELAGGPVDEQFF,TGCGCCAGCAGCCAAGAGCTAGCGGGAGGGCCTGTGGATGAGCAGTTCTTC
TRBJ2-5,TRBV29-1,-,few,CSVEGAGGDQETQYF,TGCAGCGTTGAAGGTGCCGGGGGTGACCAAGAGACCCAGTACTTC
TRBJ2-7,TRBV28,-,few,CASRGGRVPYEQYF,TGTGCCAGCAGAGGGGGGAGGGTTCCATACGAGCAGTACTTC
TRBJ1-4,TRBV15,-,few,CATRDLGRNEKLFF,TGTGCCACCAGAGACTTAGGCCGGAATGAAAAACTGTTTTTT
TRBJ2-5,TRBV7-2,-,-,CASSQSSRAGETQYF,TGTGCCAGCAGCCAATCCTCCAGGGCGGGGGAGACCCAGTACTTC
TRBJ2-7,TRBV29-1,TRBD1,-,CSVRGQGAYEQYF,TGCAGCGTGAGGGGACAGGGGGCTTACGAGCAGTACTTC
TRBJ2-1,TRBV30,-,-,CAWGSGRLSLEQFF,TGTGCCTGGGGAAGCGGGCGCTTGTCCCTTGAGCAGTTCTTC
TRBJ1-5,TRBV7-9,-,few,CASSFQSNQPQHF,TGTGCCAGCAGCTTCCAGAGCAATCAGCCCCAGCATTTT
TRBJ2-5,TRBV13,-,few,CASSVGGQNQETQYF,TGTGCCAGCAGCGTCGGAGGGCAGAACCAAGAGACCCAGTACTTC
TRBJ2-5,TRBV9,-,few,CASSVAGQRQETQYF,TGTGCCAGCAGCGTCGCGGGGCAGAGGCAAGAGACCCAGTACTTC
TRBJ2-3,TRBV28,TRBD2,few,CASSVLGLAEGGDTQYF,TGTGCCAGCAGTGTGCTCGGGCTAGCGGAGGGAGGGGATACGCAGTATTTT
TRBJ2-7,TRBV7-2,TRBD2,few,CASSLRLAGGYEQYF,TGTGCCAGCAGCTTAAGACTAGCGGGAGGCTACGAGCAGTACTTC
TRBJ2-1,TRBV4-3,TRBD2,-,CASSRGTSGDEQFF,TGCGCCAGCAGCCGAGGGACTAGCGGGGATGAGCAGTTCTTC
TRBJ2-5,TRBV15,-,-,CATSRAQTEETQYF,TGTGCCACCAGCAGAGCCCAAACGGAGGAGACCCAGTACTTC
TRBJ1-2,TRBV5-1,TRBD1,-,CASSPDRVNGYTF,TGCGCCAGCAGCCCGGACAGGGTAAATGGCTACACCTTC
TRBJ2-2,TRBV5-4,-,-,CASSPALGVRTGELFF,TGTGCCAGCAGCCCCGCCCTCGGGGTTCGGACCGGGGAGCTGTTTTTT
TRBJ2-3,TRBV2,TRBD2,few,CASSEMGTSGRLFTDTQYF,TGTGCCAGCAGTGAAATGGGGACTAGCGGGAGGCTCTTCACAGATACGCAGTATTTT
TRBJ2-1,TRBV11-1,-,few,CASSVRDFDEQFF,TGTGCCAGCAGCGTCCGGGACTTTGATGAGCAGTTCTTC
TRBJ2-1,TRBV7-7,TRBD2,-,CASSLATGLAYEQFF,TGTGCTAGCAGCTTAGCCACGGGACTAGCCTATGAGCAGTTCTTC
TRBJ2-2,TRBV19,TRBD1,-,CASSRTGDAGELFF,TGTGCCAGTAGTCGGACAGGGGACGCCGGGGAGCTGTTTTTT
TRBJ2-5,TRBV2,-,-,CASSMRETQYF,TGTGCCAGCAGTATGAGAGAGACCCAGTACTTC
TRBJ2-7,TRBV30,-,-,CAWSVLARTYEQYF,TGTGCCTGGAGTGTACTTGCCAGGACCTACGAGCAGTACTTC
TRBJ1-2,TRBV25-1,TRBD1,-,CASSEFRGTGNGYTF,TGTGCCAGCAGTGAATTTAGGGGGACAGGGAATGGCTACACCTTC
TRBJ2-7,TRBV28,TRBD2,-,CASSLVLALSSYEQYF,TGTGCCAGCAGTTTAGTACTAGCGCTGAGCTCCTACGAGCAGTACTTC
TRBJ2-1,TRBV27,TRBD2,-,CASSFGPSGRSEQFF,TGTGCCAGCAGTTTTGGGCCTAGCGGGAGGAGCGAGCAGTTCTTC
TRBJ2-7,TRBV25-1,TRBD2,few,CASSDRRVAGAYEQYF,TGTGCCAGCAGCGACCGTCGGGTAGCGGGAGCCTACGAGCAGTACTTC
TRBJ1-1,TRBV6-6,-,-,CASSSDGMNTEAFF,TGTGCCAGCAGTTCGGACGGGATGAACACTGAAGCTTTCTTT
TRBJ1-2,TRBV6-6,TRBD1,few,CASSYVSGGFYGYTF,TGTGCCAGCAGTTACGTTTCAGGGGGCTTCTATGGCTACACCTTC
TRBJ1-5,TRBV19,-,-,CASSVQGDQPQHF,TGTGCCAGTAGTGTACAGGGTGATCAGCCCCAGCATTTT
TRBJ2-1,TRBV19,-,-,CASSILQDNEQFF,TGTGCCAGTAGTATCTTACAGGACAATGAGCAGTTCTTC
TRBJ2-5,TRBV4-3,TRBD1,-,CASSQAGRGPIEETQYF,TGCGCCAGCAGCCAAGCGGGCAGGGGGCCGATTGAAGAGACCCAGTACTTC
TRBJ2-7,TRBV10-3,TRBD1,-,CAISGVGTGPYEQYF,TGTGCCATCAGTGGCGTTGGGACAGGACCCTACGAGCAGTACTTC
TRBJ2-3,TRBV28,TRBD2,few,CASRMSGSGTDTQYF,TGTGCCAGCAGGATGAGCGGGAGTGGCACAGATACGCAGTATTTT
TRBJ2-2,TRBV29-1,-,few,CSVLGTRTGELFF,TGCAGCGTTTTGGGCACCCGCACCGGGGAGCTGTTTTTT